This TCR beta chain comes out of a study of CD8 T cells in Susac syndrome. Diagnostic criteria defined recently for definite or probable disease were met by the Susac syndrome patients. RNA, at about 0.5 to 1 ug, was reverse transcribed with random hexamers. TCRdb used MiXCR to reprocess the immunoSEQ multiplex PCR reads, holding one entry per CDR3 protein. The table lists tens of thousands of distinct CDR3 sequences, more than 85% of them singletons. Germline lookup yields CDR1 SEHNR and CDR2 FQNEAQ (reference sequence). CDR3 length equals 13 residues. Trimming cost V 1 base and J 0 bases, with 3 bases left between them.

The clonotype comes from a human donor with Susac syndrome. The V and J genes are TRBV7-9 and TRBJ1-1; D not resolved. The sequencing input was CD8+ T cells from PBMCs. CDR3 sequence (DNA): TGTGCCAGCAGCTTAGACGTGAACACTGAAGCTTTCTTT. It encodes CASSLDVNTEAFF.